This T cell receptor (beta chain) was identified in a study of chronic HIV infection and antiretroviral therapy (dated by TCRdb to the mid-2010s). The cysteine opens and the phenylalanine closes a CDR3 of 16 amino acids. Just CDR3 DNA is preserved here, 48 bases in frame from base 1. CDR1 is given as DFQATT and CDR2 as SNEGSKA, both from the germline V gene (reference sequence). V sheds 3 bases and J sheds 0 bases, leaving 12 bases between their ends. Library prep was done by 5' RACE. TCRdb lists the instrument as Illumina MiSeq. TCRdb reanalyzed the raw reads on its own, using fastp at Q25 for trimming and MiXCR for clone calling, and kept in-frame beta chains. Here each entry gathers all rows of one CDR3 protein and keeps the most common genes and DNA. This sample lists 39,000 or so distinct CDR3 sequences; roughly 8.2% were detected once. The top ten constitute approximately 2.6% of the sample. At least ten counts were recorded for this clonotype. Its binding antigen is unknown. Base qualities are not at hand, and no much larger clone is one base apart.

Sequencing was performed on peripheral blood. This TCR came from an adult who had HIV and had not received antiretroviral therapy, or was an uninfected healthy control (not recorded which). Recombination linked TRBV20-1 to TRBJ2-6; the D gene is possibly TRBD1 or TRBD2, with 6 bases matching each. Read as DNA, the sequence is TGCAGTGCTAGTGGGGGGCCAAGCTCTGGGGCCAACGTCCTGACTTTC. This gives the protein CSASGGPSSGANVLTF.